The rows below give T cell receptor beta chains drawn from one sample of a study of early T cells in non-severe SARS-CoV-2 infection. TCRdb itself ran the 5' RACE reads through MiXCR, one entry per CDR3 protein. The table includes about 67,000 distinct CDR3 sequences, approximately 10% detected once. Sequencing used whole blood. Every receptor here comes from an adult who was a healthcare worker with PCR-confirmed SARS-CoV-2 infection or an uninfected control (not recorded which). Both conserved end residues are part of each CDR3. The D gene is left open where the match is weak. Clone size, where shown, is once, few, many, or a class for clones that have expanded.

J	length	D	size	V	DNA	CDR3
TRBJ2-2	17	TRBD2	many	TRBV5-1	TGCGCCAGCAGCTTGTACCCTAGCGGGACGGGCACCGGGGAGCTGTTTTTT	CASSLYPSGTGTGELFF
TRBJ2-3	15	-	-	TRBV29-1	TGCAGCGTTGTGAGGCGGGATAGTAGCACAGATACGCAGTATTTT	CSVVRRDSSTDTQYF
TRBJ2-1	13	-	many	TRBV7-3	TGTGCCAGCAGCTCCGTCAGCGGGAATGAGCAGTTCTTC	CASSSVSGNEQFF
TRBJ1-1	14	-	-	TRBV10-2	TGCGCCAGCAGTGTTCAGGGATCGGACACTGAAGCTTTCTTT	CASSVQGSDTEAFF
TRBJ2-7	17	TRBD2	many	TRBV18	TGTGCCAGCTCACCAGGGGGCGGGACTAGCGCCTCCTACGAGCAGTACTTC	CASSPGGGTSASYEQYF
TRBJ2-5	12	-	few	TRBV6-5	TGTGCCAGCAGTACTAGGGAAGAGACCCAGTACTTC	CASSTREETQYF
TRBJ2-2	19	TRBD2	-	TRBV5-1	TGCGCCAGCAGCCCGGAGGTTAGCGGGAGGGCCGGGAACACCGGGGAGCTGTTTTTT	CASSPEVSGRAGNTGELFF
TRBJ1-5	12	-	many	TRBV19	TGTGCCAGTGGGGATAGCAATCAGCCCCAGCATTTT	CASGDSNQPQHF
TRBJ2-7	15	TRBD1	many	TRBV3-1	TGTGCCAGCAGCCTACCGGGACAGGGGGTCTACGAGCAGTACTTC	CASSLPGQGVYEQYF
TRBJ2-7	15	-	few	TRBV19	TGTGCCAGTAGCCCGGGACTCCCCCTTTACTACGAGCAGTACTTC	CASSPGLPLYYEQYF
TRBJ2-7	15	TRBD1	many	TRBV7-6	TGTGCCAGCAGCCCCAGGACAGGGTGGGCCTACGAGCAGTACTTC	CASSPRTGWAYEQYF
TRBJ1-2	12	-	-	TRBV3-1	TGTGCCAGCAGCCCCTCCGGAGGAGGCTACACCTTC	CASSPSGGGYTF
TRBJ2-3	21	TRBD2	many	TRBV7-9	TGTGCCAGCAGCTACCCCGGGGGTAGCGGGAGGATCTTATCTGGGTCAGATACGCAGTATTTT	CASSYPGGSGRILSGSDTQYF
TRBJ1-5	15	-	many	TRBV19	TGTGCCAGTAGTATAGGAGGGATCGGCAATCAGCCCCAGCATTTT	CASSIGGIGNQPQHF
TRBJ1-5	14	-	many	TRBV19	TGTGCCAGTACCCGACAGGACCGCAATCAGCCCCAGCATTTT	CASTRQDRNQPQHF
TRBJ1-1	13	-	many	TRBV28	TGTGCCAGCATTCGGGGCTTGGACACTGAAGCTTTCTTT	CASIRGLDTEAFF
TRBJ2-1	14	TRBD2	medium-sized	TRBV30	TGTGCCTGGAACCGCGGGGGCTCCTACAATGAGCAGTTCTTC	CAWNRGGSYNEQFF
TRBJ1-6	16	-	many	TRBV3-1	TGTGCCAGCAGCCAAGATCGTGGAGATTATAATTCACCCCTCCACTTT	CASSQDRGDYNSPLHF
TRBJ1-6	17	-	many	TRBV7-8	TGTGCCAGCAGCTTAAGTGGCGGAGGAATTTATAATTCACCCCTCCACTTT	CASSLSGGGIYNSPLHF
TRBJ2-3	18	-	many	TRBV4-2	TGTGCCACCACTTCTGCCCCCCCTACCGGGGGTAGCACAGATACGCAGTATTTT	CATTSAPPTGGSTDTQYF
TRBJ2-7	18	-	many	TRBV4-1	TGCGCCAGCAGCCAAGTCGACATGGGACTTCAGAGTCCCTACGAGCAGTACTTC	CASSQVDMGLQSPYEQYF
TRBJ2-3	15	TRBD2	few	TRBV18	TGTGCCAGCTCACCAGGGCTAGCGGGCACAGATACGCAGTATTTT	CASSPGLAGTDTQYF
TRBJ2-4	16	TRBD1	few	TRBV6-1	TGTGCCAGCAGTGTCCAGGGGGCGTCGGCCAAAAACATTCAGTACTTC	CASSVQGASAKNIQYF
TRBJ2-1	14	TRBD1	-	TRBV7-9	TGTGCCAGCAGCCAACAGGGGACCAACCGGGAGCAGTTCTTC	CASSQQGTNREQFF
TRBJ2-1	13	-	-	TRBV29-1	TGCAGCGCTCCGATCCAGGGGTACAATGAGCAGTTCTTC	CSAPIQGYNEQFF
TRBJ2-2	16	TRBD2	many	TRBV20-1	TGCAGTGCTACCCCGGGACTAGGGGGTGGAACCGGGGAGCTGTTTTTT	CSATPGLGGGTGELFF
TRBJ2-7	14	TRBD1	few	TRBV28	TGTGCCAGCAGTATCCTCCGGGACAGCTACGAGCAGTACTTC	CASSILRDSYEQYF
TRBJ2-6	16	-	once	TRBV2	TGTGCCAGCACCTCGGACTCGTACTCTGGGGCCAACGTCCTGACTTTC	CASTSDSYSGANVLTF
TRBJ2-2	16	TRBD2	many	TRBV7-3	TGTGCCAGCAGCTTAACCGGAGGGAGGGATGGCGGGGAGCTGTTTTTT	CASSLTGGRDGGELFF
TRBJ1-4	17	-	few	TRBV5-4	TGTGCCAGCAGCTTGGAAGGGGGAAACCCAACTAATGAAAAACTGTTTTTT	CASSLEGGNPTNEKLFF
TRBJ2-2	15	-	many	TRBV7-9	TGTGCCAGCAGCCAGGAGGGGCTGAACACCGGGGAGCTGTTTTTT	CASSQEGLNTGELFF
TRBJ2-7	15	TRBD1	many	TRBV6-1	TGTGCCAGCATAATAGGGGACAGGCGTTTCTACGAGCAGTACTTC	CASIIGDRRFYEQYF
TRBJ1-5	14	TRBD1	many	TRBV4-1	TGCGCCAGCAGGCGGACAGGGTTTAATCAGCCCCAGCATTTT	CASRRTGFNQPQHF
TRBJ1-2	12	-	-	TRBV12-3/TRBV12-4	TGTGCCAGCAGTTTTTCCGGGCCCGGCTACACCTTC	CASSFSGPGYTF
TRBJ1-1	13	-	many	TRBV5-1	TGCGCCAGCAGCGGCGGTCAGAACACTGAAGCTTTCTTT	CASSGGQNTEAFF
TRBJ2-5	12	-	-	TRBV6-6	TGTGCCAGCAGTTACTATGGGGACGGCCAGTACTTC	CASSYYGDGQYF
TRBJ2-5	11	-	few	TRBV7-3	TGTGCCAGCAGGCTAGGGGAGACCCAGTACTTC	CASRLGETQYF
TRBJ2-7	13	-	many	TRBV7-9	TGTGCCAGCAGCTCCCGAGGCTTCCACGAGCAGTACTTC	CASSSRGFHEQYF
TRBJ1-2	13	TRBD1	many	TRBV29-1	TGCAGCGTTGACCGGACAGGGGGGAATGGCTACACCTTC	CSVDRTGGNGYTF
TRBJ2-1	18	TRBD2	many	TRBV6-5	TGTGCCAGCAGTTGCCTGGATAGCGGGAGGGTCCCCTACAATGAGCAGTTCTTC	CASSCLDSGRVPYNEQFF
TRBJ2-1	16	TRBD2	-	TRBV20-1	TGCAGTGCTAGAGATCTTGGACGGGAGGGCCGGGATGAGCAGTTCTTC	CSARDLGREGRDEQFF
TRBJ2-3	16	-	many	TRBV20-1	TGCAGTGCTAGAGATCAGTGGCCTTCGAAAGGAGATACGCAGTATTTT	CSARDQWPSKGDTQYF
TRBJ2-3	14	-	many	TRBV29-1	TGCAGCGTTTTAGACAGCGCCAGCACAGATACGCAGTATTTT	CSVLDSASTDTQYF